This TCR beta chain was documented in a study of identical twins. Study-wide results and caveats: In drawing conclusions, the study used cross-sectional statistical analysis and did not follow the same donors. Models predicted too little out-of-frame TCR alpha sharing in monozygotic twins.

Unique molecular identifiers were present on cDNA, and template switching added a universal primer site. Each CDR3 protein gets one entry after TCRdb re-called the 5' RACE reads with MiXCR. The repertoire holds 250,000 or so distinct CDR3 sequences, with roughly 13% as singletons. This clonotype was picked up a small number of times. Antigen specificity is unknown. The CDR3 loop spans 16 amino acids. From germline, CDR1 is SGHTA and CDR2 FQGTGA. V was pared by 3 bases and J by 1 base, with 15 bases between. These same records also appear under a second study, on yellow fever vaccine responses in identical twins. That work contributes: On the reported evidence, twins' vaccine T cell responses seemed partly convergent and partly personalized.

The sequence was collected from a woman between 18 and 30 years old in good health. The J gene is TRBJ2-5, the V gene TRBV7-3; D is perhaps TRBD2 (7 bases). Sequenced sample: memory (CD45RO+) T cells sorted from blood. Here the CDR3 DNA reads TGTGCCAGCAGCTTCTGGGGGCGGGGGACCCAAGAGACCCAGTACTTC. It codes for CASSFWGRGTQETQYF.